This T cell receptor beta chain emerged from a study of cytomegalovirus exposure and HLA in healthy donors. Trimming took 6 bases from V and 3 from J; bases not matched to a gene: 3. CDR1 is MNHNS, CDR2 SASEGT, per germline. The CDR3 totals 14 residues. Worth noting for this clone: The antigen is not known.

The donors were part of the validation cohort of more than 90 subjects. That cohort was separate from the first cohort, which comprised under 700 subjects. Regarding the study as a whole: In vitro experiments confirmed that a few CMV-associated chains were specific for CMV antigens. Cytomegalovirus status, reportedly, was diagnosed with high specificity and sensitivity by the classifier.

The data were produced by immunoSEQ multiplex PCR, yet TCRdb's version contains in-frame clones alone and is incomplete. The sample consists of 130,000 to 150,000 clones, about nine tenths of them appearing once. V usage is TRBV6-1 and J usage is TRBJ1-3; 9 bases are a match to TRBD1. This sequence originates from a young man in good health and CMV-seropositive. The sample comprised PBMCs. CDR3 bases: TGTGCCAGCAGCCACAGGGGGCTTGGAAACACCATATATTTT. This codes for CASSHRGLGNTIYF.